These 24 T cell receptor beta chains were all obtained from the same sample, sequenced in a study of T cell responses to AZD1222 COVID-19 vaccine. Libraries were prepared by immunoSEQ multiplex PCR; TCRdb keeps only in-frame clonotypes and omits some of them. The sample shows roughly 200,000 clones, 90% to 95% of them seen only once. Sequenced here: peripheral blood, sampled 28 days after the second dose of the MenACWY control vaccine. These receptors all come from an adult who received the MenACWY meningococcal vaccine as a control.

The J gene is TRBJ2-2, the V gene TRBV6-1; D not certain. There are 14 residues in the CDR3. The germline CDR1 and CDR2 sequences are MNHNS and SASEGT. V was pared by 1 base and J by 6 bases, with 9 bases between. CDR3 bases: TGTGCCAGCAGTGAAGTCAGGCAGTCCGGGGAGCTGTTTTTT. Protein product: CASSEVRQSGELFF.

A remark on this clone: The junction and the germline gene differ at one end; a read error may be behind it. The chain carries TRBV7-7 and TRBJ2-5; 12 bases fit TRBD1. The germline CDR1 and CDR2 sequences are SSHAT and FNYEAQ (reference sequence). CDR3 length equals 16 residues. CDR3 protein: CASSLTGTGGYETQYF. The CDR3 DNA follows: TGTGCTAGCAGCTTAACTGGGACAGGGGGCTATGAGACCCAGTACTTC.

The chain is built from TRBV7-3 and TRBJ2-3; 11 bases map to TRBD2. CDR1 SGHTA and CDR2 FQGTGA come from the germline V gene. The ends lost 5 bases at V and 1 base at J; junction bases unmatched: 8. The CDR3 runs to 17 residues. CDR3 DNA sequence: TGTGCCAGCAGCCCGCGACTAGCGGGACATCGCACAGATACGCAGTATTTT. Its translation: CASSPRLAGHRTDTQYF. The entire variable domain, with the rest obtained from reference TRBV7-3 and TRBJ2-3, is as follows: GAGVSQTPSNKVTEKGKYVELRCDPISGHTALYWYRQSLGQGPEFLIYFQGTGAADDSGLPNDRFFAVRPEGSVSTLKIQRTERGDSAVYLCASSPRLAGHRTDTQYFGPGTRLTVL.

The chain joins TRBV2 to TRBJ1-1, with a possible D match to TRBD1 (5 bases). The V end lost 5 bases, the J end lost 1 base, and 11 bases lay between the germline ends. CDR1 and CDR2 from the germline V gene are SNHLY and FYNNEI. This CDR3 comprises 14 residues. The CDR3 nucleotides are TGTGCCAGCAGTAACACTGGGGGGAACACTGAAGCTTTCTTT. The encoded protein is CASSNTGGNTEAFF.

The chain is built from TRBV11-2 and TRBJ2-2; either TRBD1 or TRBD2 may fit D (5 bases each). The V end lost 0 bases, the J end lost 7 bases, and 9 bases lay between the germline ends. CDR1 is SGHAT and CDR2 is FQNNGV in the germline V gene. The CDR3 extends over 14 amino acids. The CDR3: CASSLDGADGELFF. The CDR3 nucleotides read TGTGCCAGCAGCTTAGACGGGGCGGACGGGGAGCTGTTTTTT. The whole variable domain, remainder taken from reference TRBV11-2 and TRBJ2-2, is EAGVAQSPRYKIIEKRQSVAFWCNPISGHATLYWYQQILGQGPKLLIQFQNNGVVDDSQLPKDRFSAERLKGVDSTLKIQPAKLEDSAVYLCASSLDGADGELFFGEGSRLTVL.

V gene TRBV5-1 combines with J gene TRBJ2-3; 10 bases agree with TRBD2. The CDR3 has 18 residues. CDR1 is SGHRS, CDR2 YFSETQ, per germline. With V trimmed by 2 bases and J by 0 bases, 9 bases remained unmatched. The CDR3 sequence: CASSFYRTSGLSTDTQYF. In DNA form, the CDR3 reads TGCGCCAGCAGCTTCTACAGGACTAGCGGACTTAGCACAGATACGCAGTATTTT.

V usage is TRBV5-6 and J usage is TRBJ2-2, with 8 positions matching TRBD1. V was pared by 0 bases and J by 1 base, with 2 bases of the junction left unmatched. The CDR3 is made up of 16 amino acids. The V gene's germline CDR1 is SGHDT and CDR2 YYEEEE. DNA of the CDR3: TGTGCCAGCAGCTTGGTGGGGACAGGGAACACCGGGGAGCTGTTTTTT. It translates to CASSLVGTGNTGELFF.

The V and J genes are TRBV27 and TRBJ2-7; D call uncertain. CDR3 size: 16 residues. Germline V gene sequence: CDR1 MNHEY, CDR2 SMNVEV (reference sequence). The V end was cut by 4 bases, the J end by 0 bases, with 16 bases between. In nucleotides, the CDR3 is TGTGCCAGCAGTTATACCCGACTGACGAGCTCCTACGAGCAGTACTTC. Translating it yields CASSYTRLTSSYEQYF.

The chain employs TRBV30 and TRBJ2-5; TRBD1 might be the D (5 bases). Germline assignment: CDR1 GTSNPN and CDR2 SVGIG (reference sequence). The CDR3 sequence is 18 residues long. Deletions cut 2 bases from V and 0 bases from J, with 22 bases between. The CDR3 DNA reads as TGTGCCTGGAGTTCAGGACATATGATGCCCACTCACCAAGAGACCCAGTACTTC. It yields the protein CAWSSGHMMPTHQETQYF.

The chain couples TRBV19 to TRBJ1-1, with a possible D match to TRBD1 (5 bases). The ends were cut back, 6 bases at V and 1 base at J, with 15 bases in the middle. CDR3 length: 15 residues. Germline V gene lookup returns CDR1 LNHDA and CDR2 SQIVND (reference sequence). CDR3 in amino acids: CASSQGGVGNTEAFF. In nucleotides, the CDR3 is TGTGCCAGTAGCCAGGGAGGTGTTGGGAACACTGAAGCTTTCTTT.

This sequence joins TRBV9 and TRBJ1-2; unclear D gene. The CDR3 runs 13 residues. V lost 2 bases and J 1 base, leaving 6 bases between the germline ends. CDR1 is SGDLS, CDR2 YYNGEE, per germline. The CDR3 DNA is TGTGCCAGCAGCGTGATAGATAACTATGGCTACACCTTC. Residues: CASSVIDNYGYTF.

This clone was counted once. The V gene is TRBV15, the J gene TRBJ2-2; 7 bases agree with TRBD1. The V gene end was trimmed by 4 bases and the J gene end by 5 bases; junction bases not matched to a gene: 10. Germline V gives CDR1 LNHNV, CDR2 YYDKDF (reference sequence). The CDR3 spans 16 residues. CDR3 sequence: CATSTWTGPGTGELFF. The CDR3 nucleotides read TGTGCCACCAGCACTTGGACAGGACCGGGTACCGGGGAGCTGTTTTTT. Full variable domain (rest looked up from reference TRBV15 and TRBJ2-2): DAMVIQNPRYQVTQFGKPVTLSCSQTLNHNVMYWYQQKSSQAPKLLFHYYDKDFNNEADTPDNFQSRRPNTSFCFLDIRSPGLGDTAMYLCATSTWTGPGTGELFFGEGSRLTVL.

The chain uses TRBV19 and TRBJ1-4; the match to TRBD1 covers 8 bases. The CDR3 runs to 15 residues. CDR1 is LNHDA and CDR2 is SQIVND in the germline V gene (reference sequence). V was pared by 10 bases and J by 8 bases, with 15 bases of the junction left unmatched. The CDR3 loop is CATDRGQGGGEKLFF. In DNA form, the CDR3 reads TGTGCCACAGACCGAGGACAGGGAGGTGGAGAAAAACTGTTTTTT.

The V call is TRBV9, the J call TRBJ1-5; no firm D call. Looked up from germline, CDR1 is SGDLS and CDR2 is YYNGEE. The CDR3 contains 15 residues. Trimming pared 0 bases from V and 2 bases from J, leaving 9 bases between. This CDR3 reads CASSVGSSGNQPQHF. The CDR3 DNA reads as TGTGCCAGCAGCGTAGGGTCCTCGGGCAATCAGCCCCAGCATTTT.

This chain connects TRBV30 to TRBJ1-3, with a tentative D call TRBD1 (5 bases). Trimming pared 4 bases from V and 3 bases from J, leaving 19 bases between. Germline V gene data show CDR1 as GTSNPN and CDR2 as SVGIG (reference sequence). This CDR3 comprises 16 residues. CDR3 in amino acids: CAWKRGRETFGNTIYF. The CDR3 nucleotides are TGTGCCTGGAAGAGGGGCAGGGAGACATTTGGAAACACCATATATTTT.

V and J are TRBV6-5 and TRBJ1-2, with D tentatively TRBD1 (6 bases). V lost 4 bases to trimming and J lost 7 bases, with 16 bases between them. The CDR3 is 14 amino acids. Per the germline V gene, CDR1 is MNHEY and CDR2 is SVGAGI. CDR3 protein: CASSFSRGHRGYTF. The DNA of the CDR3 is TGTGCCAGCAGTTTTTCCAGGGGCCATCGTGGCTACACCTTC.

The chain recombines TRBV10-3 with TRBJ1-4, with a weak D call TRBD1 (6 bases). Germline V CDR1 and CDR2: ENHRY, SYGVKD. This CDR3 comprises 14 residues. V was pared by 2 bases and J by 4 bases, with 8 bases between. CDR3 DNA: TGTGCCATCAGTGAGGGACAGAGTAATGAAAAACTGTTTTTT. Translation gives CAISEGQSNEKLFF.

V gene TRBV5-6 combines with J gene TRBJ1-5, with 11 bases lining up with TRBD1. The germline gives CDR1 SGHDT, CDR2 YYEEEE. The CDR3 runs to 15 residues. Trimming cost V 0 bases and J 6 bases; bases outside gene matches: 2. The CDR3 DNA follows: TGTGCCAGCAGCTTGGGGACAGGGGGCGGTCAGCCCCAGCATTTT. It encodes CASSLGTGGGQPQHF.

V usage is TRBV10-3 and J usage is TRBJ1-5, with D possibly TRBD1 on 5 matching bases. V lost 2 bases, J lost 6 bases, and 14 bases lay in between. From germline, CDR1 is ENHRY and CDR2 SYGVKD. CDR3 length equals 15 residues. The CDR3 loop is CAISEPMIQGQPQHF. For the CDR3, the DNA is TGTGCCATCAGTGAGCCTATGATCCAGGGTCAGCCCCAGCATTTT.

The chain combines TRBV11-3 with TRBJ2-1, with D uncertain. The germline V gene has CDR1 SGHNT and CDR2 YENEEA. Trimming took 5 bases from V and 9 from J, leaving 14 bases between them. The CDR3 is made up of 13 amino acids. CDR3 nucleotide sequence: TGTGCCAGCAGCATAGGTCCCCTGGGTGAGCAGTTCTTC. Translating gives CASSIGPLGEQFF.

The rearrangement links TRBV7-2 to TRBJ2-7; the D gene is possibly TRBD2 (6 bases). This CDR3 has 14 amino acids. The germline gives CDR1 SGHTA, CDR2 FQGNSA. Trimming stripped 4 bases from V and 5 bases from J, with 15 bases between. The CDR3 coding sequence is TGTGCCAGCAGCTGGGACGGGAGTCGGAACGAGCAGTACTTC. Translation gives CASSWDGSRNEQYF. The variable domain in full, with the rest retrieved from reference TRBV7-2 and TRBJ2-7, is GAGVSQSPSNKVTEKGKDVELRCDPISGHTALYWYRQSLGQGLEFLIYFQGNSAPDKSGLPSDRFSAERTGGSVSTLTIQRTQQEDSAVYLCASSWDGSRNEQYFGPGTRLTVT.

The gene calls are TRBV30 and TRBJ1-2; 7 nucleotides line up with TRBD1. Germline loops: CDR1 GTSNPN, CDR2 SVGIG (reference sequence). The ends lost 2 bases at V and 3 bases at J; junction bases unmatched: 3. This CDR3 comprises 13 residues. The CDR3 nucleotides are TGTGCCTGGAGTTCCGGGACAGACTATGGCTACACCTTC. This sequence encodes CAWSSGTDYGYTF.

This chain links TRBV29-1 with TRBJ2-1; 9 nucleotides match TRBD2. J was trimmed by 8 bases and V by 8 bases; bases with no gene match: 28. There are 19 residues in the CDR3. Germline loops: CDR1 SQVTM, CDR2 ANQGSEA. Here the CDR3 reads CSILLIGTSPSSVGDEQFF. CDR3 nucleotides: TGCAGCATCCTTTTAATCGGGACTAGCCCCTCTTCCGTAGGGGATGAGCAGTTCTTC.

This sequence joins TRBV7-9 and TRBJ2-7, with TRBD2 matching over 8 bases. The V and J ends lost 6 bases and 5 bases, in that order; junction bases with no gene match: 9. Germline lookup yields CDR1 SEHNR and CDR2 FQNEAQ (reference sequence). This CDR3 contains 14 residues. The CDR3 coding sequence is TGTGCCAGCAGGGCGACGGGGGGGATTAACGAGCAGTACTTC. Translation gives CASRATGGINEQYF.